This TCR beta chain originates from a study of cytomegalovirus exposure and HLA in healthy donors. The CDR3 is 15 residues long. The table lists this clone with a count of one. The data were produced by immunoSEQ multiplex PCR, yet TCRdb's version contains in-frame clones alone and is incomplete. The sample contains 95,000 to 150,000 clones, more than 95% of which appear only once. This chain connects TRBV21-1 to TRBJ2-2; the tabulated D call, TRBD1, remains unverified against the DNA. TRBV21-1 is assigned pseudogene status. This receptor was obtained from a young man in good health and CMV-seronegative. The specimen sequenced was PBMCs. The CDR3 protein is CASSKDSANTGELFF. Here the CDR3 DNA reads TGTGCCAGCAGCAAAGACAGTGCGAACACCGGGGAGCTGTTTTTT.